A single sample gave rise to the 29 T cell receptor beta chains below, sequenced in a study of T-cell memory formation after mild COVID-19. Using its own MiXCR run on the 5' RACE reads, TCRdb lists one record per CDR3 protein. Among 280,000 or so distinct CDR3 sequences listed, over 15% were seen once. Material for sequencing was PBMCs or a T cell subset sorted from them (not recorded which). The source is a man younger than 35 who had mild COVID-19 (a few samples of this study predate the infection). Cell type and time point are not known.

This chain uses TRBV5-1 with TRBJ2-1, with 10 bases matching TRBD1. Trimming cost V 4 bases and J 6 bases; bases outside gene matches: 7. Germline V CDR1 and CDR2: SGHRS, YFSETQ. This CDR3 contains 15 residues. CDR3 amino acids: CASSVRDRGLNEQFF. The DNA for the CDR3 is TGCGCCAGCAGCGTAAGGGACAGGGGACTCAATGAGCAGTTCTTC.

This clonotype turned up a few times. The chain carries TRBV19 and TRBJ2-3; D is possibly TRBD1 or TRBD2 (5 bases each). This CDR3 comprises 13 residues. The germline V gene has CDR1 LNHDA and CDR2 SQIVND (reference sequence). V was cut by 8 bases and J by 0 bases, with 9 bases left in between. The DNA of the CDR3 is TGTGCCAGTGGGACCCAGAGCACAGATACGCAGTATTTT. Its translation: CASGTQSTDTQYF. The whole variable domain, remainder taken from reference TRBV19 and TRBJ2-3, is DGGITQSPKYLFRKEGQNVTLSCEQNLNHDAMYWYRQDPGQGLRLIYYSQIVNDFQKGDIAEGYSVSREKKESFPLTVTSAQKNPTAFYLCASGTQSTDTQYFGPGTRLTVL.

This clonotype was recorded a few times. CDR3 amino acids: CSAGGLRNGFGGYTF. CDR3 in DNA: TGCAGTGCTGGAGGGCTGCGAAACGGCTTTGGCGGCTACACCTTC. The chain is built from TRBV20-1 and TRBJ1-2, with D unclear. The CDR3 is 15 amino acids. CDR1 DFQATT and CDR2 SNEGSKA come from the germline V gene (reference sequence). Trimming left V 5 bases short and J 8 bases short, with 24 bases between.

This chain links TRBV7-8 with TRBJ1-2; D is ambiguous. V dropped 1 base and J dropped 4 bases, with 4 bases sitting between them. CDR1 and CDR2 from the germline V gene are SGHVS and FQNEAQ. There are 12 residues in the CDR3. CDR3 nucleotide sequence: TGTGCCAGCAGCTTAGAGACCTATGGCTACACCTTC. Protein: CASSLETYGYTF.

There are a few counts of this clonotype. This CDR3 is CSADGQNTQYF. The CDR3 nucleotides read TGCAGTGCTGACGGACAAAATACGCAGTATTTT. V gene TRBV20-1 combines with J gene TRBJ2-3, with D possibly matching TRBD1 (5 bases). Between the trimmed V and J ends, which lost 5 bases and 7 bases, there was a span of 10 bases. This CDR3 has 11 amino acids. Germline CDR1 reads DFQATT; CDR2 reads SNEGSKA (reference sequence).

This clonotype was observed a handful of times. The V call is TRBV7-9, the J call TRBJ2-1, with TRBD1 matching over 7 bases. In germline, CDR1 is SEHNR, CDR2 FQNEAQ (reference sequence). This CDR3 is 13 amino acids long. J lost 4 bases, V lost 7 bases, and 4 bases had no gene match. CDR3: CASNRDRYNEQFF. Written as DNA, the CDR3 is TGTGCCAGCAACCGGGACAGATACAATGAGCAGTTCTTC.

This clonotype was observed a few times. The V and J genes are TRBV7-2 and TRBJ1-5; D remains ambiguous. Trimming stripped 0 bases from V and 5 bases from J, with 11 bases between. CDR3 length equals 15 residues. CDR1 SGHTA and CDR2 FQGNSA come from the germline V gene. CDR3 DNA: TGTGCCAGCAGCTTAGCTAAAGGTATTCATCAGCCCCAGCATTTT. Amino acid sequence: CASSLAKGIHQPQHF.

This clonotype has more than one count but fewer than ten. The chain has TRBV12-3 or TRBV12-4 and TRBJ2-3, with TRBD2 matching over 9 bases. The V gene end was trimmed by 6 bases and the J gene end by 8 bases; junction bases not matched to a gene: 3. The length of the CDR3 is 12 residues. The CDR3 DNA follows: TGTGCCAGCAGGCGTAGCGGGGGTACGCAGTATTTT. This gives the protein CASRRSGGTQYF.

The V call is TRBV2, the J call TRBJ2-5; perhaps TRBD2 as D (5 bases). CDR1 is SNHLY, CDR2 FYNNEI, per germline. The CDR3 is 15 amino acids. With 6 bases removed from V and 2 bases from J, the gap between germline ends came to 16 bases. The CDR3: CASSPHGWEQETQYF. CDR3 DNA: TGTGCCAGCAGCCCCCATGGGTGGGAGCAAGAGACCCAGTACTTC. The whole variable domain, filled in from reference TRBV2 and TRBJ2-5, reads EPEVTQTPSHQVTQMGQEVILRCVPISNHLYFYWYRQILGQKVEFLVSFYNNEISEKSEIFDDQFSVERPDGSNFTLKIRSTKLEDSAMYFCASSPHGWEQETQYFGPGTRLLVL.

The CDR3 sequence: CASSGLGTSTDTQYF. The CDR3 DNA sequence: TGTGCCAGCAGTGGCCTCGGAACAAGCACAGATACGCAGTATTTT. The chain links TRBV12-3 or TRBV12-4 to TRBJ2-3; no definite D call. The CDR3 has 15 amino acids. Trimming shortened V by 5 bases and J by 0 bases, and 12 bases separated the two germline ends.

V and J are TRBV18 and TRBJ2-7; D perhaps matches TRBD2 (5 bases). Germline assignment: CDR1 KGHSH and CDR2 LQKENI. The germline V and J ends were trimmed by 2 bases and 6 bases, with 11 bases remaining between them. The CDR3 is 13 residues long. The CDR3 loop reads CASSPRTFFEQYV. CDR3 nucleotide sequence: TGTGCCAGCTCACCAAGGACTTTCTTCGAGCAGTACGTC.

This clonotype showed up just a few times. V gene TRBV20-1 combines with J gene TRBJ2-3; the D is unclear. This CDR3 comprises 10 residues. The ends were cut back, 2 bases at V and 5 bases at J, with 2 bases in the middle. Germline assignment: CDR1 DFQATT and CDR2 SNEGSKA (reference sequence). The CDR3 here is CSARRDTQYF. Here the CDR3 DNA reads TGCAGTGCTAGACGAGATACGCAGTATTTT.

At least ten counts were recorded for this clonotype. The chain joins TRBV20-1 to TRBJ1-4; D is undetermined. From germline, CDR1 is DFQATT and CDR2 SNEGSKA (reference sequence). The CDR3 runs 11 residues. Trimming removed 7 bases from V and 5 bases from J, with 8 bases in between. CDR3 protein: CSGTVNEKLFF. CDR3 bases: TGCAGTGGGACGGTGAATGAAAAACTGTTTTTT.

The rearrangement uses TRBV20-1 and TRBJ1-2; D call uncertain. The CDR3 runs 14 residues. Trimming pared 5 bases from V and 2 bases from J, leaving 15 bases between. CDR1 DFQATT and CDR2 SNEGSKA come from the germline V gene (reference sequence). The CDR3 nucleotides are TGCAGTGCTCATCTCCAGAAAGAAAACTATGGCTACACCTTC. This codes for CSAHLQKENYGYTF.

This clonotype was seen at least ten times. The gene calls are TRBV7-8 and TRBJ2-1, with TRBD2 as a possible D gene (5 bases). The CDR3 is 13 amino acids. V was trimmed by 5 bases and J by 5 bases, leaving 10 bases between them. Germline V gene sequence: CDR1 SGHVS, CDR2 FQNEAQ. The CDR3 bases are TGTGCCAGCAGCCCGGACTCACACAATGAGCAGTTCTTC. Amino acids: CASSPDSHNEQFF. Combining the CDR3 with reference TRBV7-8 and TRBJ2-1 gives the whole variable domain GAGVSQSPRYKVAKRGQDVALRCDPISGHVSLFWYQQALGQGPEFLTYFQNEAQLDKSGLPSDRFFAERPEGSVSTLKIQRTQQEDSAVYLCASSPDSHNEQFFGPGTRLTVL.

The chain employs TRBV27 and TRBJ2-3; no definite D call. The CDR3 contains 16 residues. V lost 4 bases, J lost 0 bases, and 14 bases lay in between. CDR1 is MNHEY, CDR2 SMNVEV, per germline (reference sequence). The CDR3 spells CASSYWLDRSTDTQYF. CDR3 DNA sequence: TGTGCCAGCAGTTACTGGTTGGACCGCAGCACAGATACGCAGTATTTT.

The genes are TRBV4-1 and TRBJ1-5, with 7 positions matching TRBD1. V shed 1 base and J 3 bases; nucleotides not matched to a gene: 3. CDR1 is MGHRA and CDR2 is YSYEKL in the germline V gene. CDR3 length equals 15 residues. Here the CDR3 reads CASSQGTGHNQPQHF. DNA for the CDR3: TGCGCCAGCAGCCAAGGGACAGGACACAATCAGCCCCAGCATTTT.

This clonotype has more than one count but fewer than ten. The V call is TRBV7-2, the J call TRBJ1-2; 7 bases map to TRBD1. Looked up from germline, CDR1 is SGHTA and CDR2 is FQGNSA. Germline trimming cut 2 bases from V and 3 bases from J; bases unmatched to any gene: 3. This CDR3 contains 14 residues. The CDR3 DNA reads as TGTGCCAGCAGCTTAAAGACAGGGCACTATGGCTACACCTTC. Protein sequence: CASSLKTGHYGYTF.

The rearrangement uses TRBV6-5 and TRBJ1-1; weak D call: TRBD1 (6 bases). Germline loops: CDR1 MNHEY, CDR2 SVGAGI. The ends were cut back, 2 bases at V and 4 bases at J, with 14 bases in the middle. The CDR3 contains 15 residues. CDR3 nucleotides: TGTGCCAGCAGTTACAAGGGGGGCGCGAGCACTGAAGCTTTCTTT. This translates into CASSYKGGASTEAFF.

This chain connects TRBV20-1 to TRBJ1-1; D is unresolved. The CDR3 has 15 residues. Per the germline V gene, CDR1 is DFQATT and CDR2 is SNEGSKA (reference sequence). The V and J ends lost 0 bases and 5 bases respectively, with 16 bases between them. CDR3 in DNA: TGCAGTGCTAGAGATCCGGGGTATGTGGGGACTGAAGCTTTCTTT. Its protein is CSARDPGYVGTEAFF.

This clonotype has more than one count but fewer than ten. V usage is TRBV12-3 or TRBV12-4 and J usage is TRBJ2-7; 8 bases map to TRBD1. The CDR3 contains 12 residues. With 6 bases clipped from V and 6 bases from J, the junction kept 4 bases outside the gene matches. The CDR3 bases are TGTGCCAGCAGCCAGGGGGCCCTCGAGCAGTACGTC. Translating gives CASSQGALEQYV.

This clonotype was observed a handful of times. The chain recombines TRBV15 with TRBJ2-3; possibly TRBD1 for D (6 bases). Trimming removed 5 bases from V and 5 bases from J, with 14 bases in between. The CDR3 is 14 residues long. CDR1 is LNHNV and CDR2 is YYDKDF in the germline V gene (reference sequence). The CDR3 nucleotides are TGTGCCACCAGCGGATTTACAGGGCAAGATACGCAGTATTTT. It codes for CATSGFTGQDTQYF.

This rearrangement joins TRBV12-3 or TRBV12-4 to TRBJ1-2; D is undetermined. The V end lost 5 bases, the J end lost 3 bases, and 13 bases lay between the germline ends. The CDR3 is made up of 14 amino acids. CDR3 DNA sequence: TGTGCCAGCAGTCGGACTTTCGACCACTATGGCTACACCTTC. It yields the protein CASSRTFDHYGYTF.

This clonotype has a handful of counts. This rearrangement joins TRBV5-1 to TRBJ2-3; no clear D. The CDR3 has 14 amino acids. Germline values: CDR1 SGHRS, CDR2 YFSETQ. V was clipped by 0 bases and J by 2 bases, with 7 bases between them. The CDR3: CASSLAKHTDTQYF. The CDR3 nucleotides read TGCGCCAGCAGCTTGGCGAAGCACACAGATACGCAGTATTTT.

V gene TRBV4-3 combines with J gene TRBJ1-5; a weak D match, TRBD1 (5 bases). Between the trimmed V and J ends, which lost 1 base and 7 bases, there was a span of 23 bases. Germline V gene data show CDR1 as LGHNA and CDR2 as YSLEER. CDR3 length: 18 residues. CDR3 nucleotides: TGCGCCAGCAGCCAAGTCCCCGTCGCGAGGGGATGGTACCAGCCCCAGCATTTT. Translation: CASSQVPVARGWYQPQHF.

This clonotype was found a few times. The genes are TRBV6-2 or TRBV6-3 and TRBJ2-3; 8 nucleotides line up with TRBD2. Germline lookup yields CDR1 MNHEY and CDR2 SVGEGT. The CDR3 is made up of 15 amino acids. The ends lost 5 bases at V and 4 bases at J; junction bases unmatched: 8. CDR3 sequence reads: CASSATGLVPDTQYF. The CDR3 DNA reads TGTGCCAGCAGTGCAACGGGACTAGTCCCAGATACGCAGTATTTT.

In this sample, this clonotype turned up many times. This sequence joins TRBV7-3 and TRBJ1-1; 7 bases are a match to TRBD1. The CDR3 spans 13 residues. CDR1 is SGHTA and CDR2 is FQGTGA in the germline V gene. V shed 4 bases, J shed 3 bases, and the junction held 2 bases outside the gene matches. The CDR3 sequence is CASSSDRDTEAFF. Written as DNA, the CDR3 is TGTGCCAGCAGCTCAGACAGGGACACTGAAGCTTTCTTT.

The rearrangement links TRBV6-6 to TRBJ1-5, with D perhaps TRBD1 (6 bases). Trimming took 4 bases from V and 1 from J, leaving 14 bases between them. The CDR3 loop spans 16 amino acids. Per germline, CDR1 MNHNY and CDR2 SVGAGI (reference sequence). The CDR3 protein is CASSLRGKGSNQPQHF. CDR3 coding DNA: TGTGCCAGCAGTTTAAGGGGGAAGGGGAGCAATCAGCCCCAGCATTTT.

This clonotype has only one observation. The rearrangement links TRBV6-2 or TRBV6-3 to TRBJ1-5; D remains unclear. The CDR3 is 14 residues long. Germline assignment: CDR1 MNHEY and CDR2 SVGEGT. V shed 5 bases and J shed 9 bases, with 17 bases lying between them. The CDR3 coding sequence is TGTGCCAGCAGTCCTCTACAGAGTCGGGGGCCCCAGCATTTT. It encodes CASSPLQSRGPQHF.